What follows are 14 T cell receptor beta chains derived from one specimen sequenced in a study of blood T cell repertoires in COVID-19. Generated by immunoSEQ multiplex PCR, the TCRdb table keeps only in-frame clones and is missing some. In the table there are about 300,000 clones, about four fifths of which are singletons. What was sequenced was peripheral blood. All receptors come from a woman aged 45-59 years who had recovered from COVID-19.

The genes are TRBV28 and TRBJ2-4, with 9 bases matching TRBD2. Trimming removed 6 bases from V and 7 bases from J; junction bases left unmatched: 13. Germline CDR1 reads MDHEN; CDR2 reads SYDVKM. This CDR3 has 16 residues. The CDR3 nucleotides read TGTGCCAGCAGCCAACGTGGCGGGGGGGCAGAGAACATTCAGTACTTC. Protein: CASSQRGGGAENIQYF.

This clone was found once. This chain connects TRBV7-2 to TRBJ2-3, with D hard to call. V was shortened by 2 bases and J by 4 bases, with 10 bases between the two germline ends. The germline V gene has CDR1 SGHTA and CDR2 FQGNSA. This CDR3 has 14 residues. CDR3 sequence (DNA): TGTGCCAGCAGCTTAAACGCGTTCCCAGATACGCAGTATTTT. Its protein product is CASSLNAFPDTQYF.

This chain connects TRBV7-2 to TRBJ1-5, with D possibly matching TRBD1 (6 bases). The CDR3 is 13 amino acids. From germline, CDR1 is SGHTA and CDR2 FQGNSA. The V and J ends lost 7 bases and 2 bases respectively, with 9 bases between them. CDR3 bases: TGTGCCAGCACAGGGGACGGCAATCAGCCCCAGCATTTT. It encodes CASTGDGNQPQHF.

The chain joins TRBV4-1 to TRBJ2-5; TRBD1 might be the D (6 bases). V was pared by 4 bases and J by 10 bases, with 13 bases between. This CDR3 spans 12 amino acids. The germline V gene has CDR1 MGHRA and CDR2 YSYEKL. The CDR3 sequence: CASSPLEGHQYF. CDR3 nucleotides: TGCGCCAGCAGCCCGCTCGAGGGACACCAGTACTTC.

This clone was seen more than once but under ten times. The rearrangement links TRBV28 to TRBJ2-1, with TRBD1 matching 8 bases. Germline CDR1 and CDR2: MDHEN and SYDVKM. This CDR3 spans 18 amino acids. The trim removed 8 bases at V and 4 bases at J, leaving 19 bases unmatched. The CDR3 region has the DNA TGTGCCAGCGGATCTGGGGTGCAAATCGGGACAGGATACAATGAGCAGTTCTTC. This sequence encodes CASGSGVQIGTGYNEQFF.

V gene TRBV27 combines with J gene TRBJ2-7, with 8 nucleotides matching TRBD2. The CDR3 runs to 14 residues. V shed 3 bases, J shed 2 bases, and the junction held 3 bases outside the gene matches. Per the germline V gene, CDR1 is MNHEY and CDR2 is SMNVEV (reference sequence). CDR3 sequence: CASSFSGGTYEQYF. CDR3 nucleotides: TGTGCCAGCAGTTTCAGCGGGGGAACCTACGAGCAGTACTTC.

The chain couples TRBV7-8 to TRBJ2-3, with a possible D match to TRBD1 (5 bases). This CDR3 is built from 14 residues. Germline V CDR1 and CDR2: SGHVS, FQNEAQ. Trimming pared 2 bases from V and 5 bases from J, leaving 11 bases between. The CDR3 DNA sequence: TGTGCCAGCAGCTTACGTAGGGGCCAAGATACGCAGTATTTT. Residues: CASSLRRGQDTQYF.

The chain joins TRBV3-1 (or the pseudogene TRBV3-2) to TRBJ2-1; D may be TRBD2 (6 bases). With 2 bases removed from V and 3 bases from J, the gap between germline ends came to 26 bases. The CDR3 runs 20 residues. CDR1 and CDR2 from the germline V gene are LGHDT and YNNKEL (reference sequence). The CDR3 region has the DNA TGTGCCAGCAGCCAATACCTCGGGACTTCCTCGCCCTTTAGCTACAATGAGCAGTTCTTC. Protein sequence: CASSQYLGTSSPFSYNEQFF.

V and J are TRBV29-1 and TRBJ2-7; 7 bases align to TRBD1. CDR3 length: 12 residues. Germline CDR1 is SQVTM and CDR2 is ANQGSEA. After removal of 1 base from V and 3 bases from J, the junction contained 0 bases not matched to a gene. The CDR3 is CSVEGTGYEQYF. CDR3 nucleotides: TGCAGCGTTGAAGGGACAGGCTACGAGCAGTACTTC.

CDR3 coding DNA: TGTGCCAGCAGCTCCCCTGCCCGAGAGAGCTCCTACAATGAGCAGTTCTTC. This encodes CASSSPARESSYNEQFF. The chain joins TRBV9 to TRBJ2-1; D ambiguous. This CDR3 spans 17 amino acids. Germline V gene lookup returns CDR1 SGDLS and CDR2 YYNGEE. Trimming removed 4 bases at V and 0 bases at J, with 17 bases between.

The chain uses TRBV19 and TRBJ1-1; 7 bases align to TRBD1. With V trimmed by 7 bases and J by 1 base, 9 bases remained unmatched. Germline values: CDR1 LNHDA, CDR2 SQIVND (reference sequence). This CDR3 has 15 residues. The CDR3 region is CASTSDRVANTEAFF. In DNA form, the CDR3 reads TGTGCCAGTACCTCCGACAGGGTGGCGAACACTGAAGCTTTCTTT.

The chain employs TRBV6-5 and TRBJ1-5, with 7 bases that match TRBD1. V trimming: 6 bases; J trimming: 6 bases; junction bases outside the gene matches: 11. Germline V lookup: CDR1 MNHEY, CDR2 SVGAGI. This CDR3 spans 15 amino acids. Here the CDR3 DNA reads TGTGCCAGCAGCTTAACAGGGGCGCGGGGTCAGCCCCAGCATTTT. It yields the protein CASSLTGARGQPQHF.

The rearrangement links TRBV5-1 to TRBJ1-1; 8 nucleotides agree with TRBD1. The CDR3 extends over 15 amino acids. The V gene end was trimmed by 5 bases and the J gene end by 6 bases; junction bases not matched to a gene: 12. The germline V gene encodes CDR1 SGHRS and CDR2 YFSETQ. Here the CDR3 DNA reads TGCGCCAGCAGTGCTATTGGACAGGGTTCCTCTGAAGCTTTCTTT. Its translation is CASSAIGQGSSEAFF.

DNA for the CDR3: TGTGCCAGCACATGGGAGTTAGTGGGGACTGAAGCTTTCTTT. It codes for CASTWELVGTEAFF. The rearrangement joins TRBV5-5 to TRBJ1-1; no clear D. The length of the CDR3 is 14 residues. Trimming shortened V by 6 bases and J by 5 bases, and 17 bases separated the two germline ends. Germline CDR1 reads SGHKS; CDR2 reads YYEKEE (reference sequence).